Following are 6 T cell receptor beta chains from one sample sequenced in a study of regulatory T cells in long-lasting Graves disease. Library construction for TCR beta used iRepertoire HTBI primers and Arm-PCR of CDR3 regions. TCRdb analysed the multiplex PCR reads with MiXCR anew, one entry per CDR3 protein. This sample yields over 450,000 distinct CDR3 sequences, of which 12% are seen a single time; approximately 9.6% belongs to the top ten. The sample's time point: newly diagnosed GD, antithyroid drugs for less than 3 months. RNA extracted from PBMCs served as the sequencing template. The sample was also reused in another study, on T cells in Graves' hyperthyroidism and ophthalmopathy.

Sequenced here: peripheral blood mononuclear cells (PBMCs), sampled at new diagnosis, from a patient treated with antithyroid drugs. Every receptor here comes from a woman aged 25 to 39 with Graves disease.

The chain carries TRBV9 and TRBJ2-5, with 7 bases matching TRBD1. Germline loops: CDR1 SGDLS, CDR2 YYNGEE. V gave up 0 bases and J gave up 4 bases; unmatched junction bases: 6. This CDR3 is 15 amino acids long. Written as DNA, the CDR3 is TGTGCCAGCAGCGTAGAGGGGACAGTCACAGAGACCCAGTACTTC. Its protein is CASSVEGTVTETQYF.

This clonotype has at least ten counts. The chain combines TRBV7-9 with TRBJ2-6, with TRBD1 as a possible D gene (6 bases). This CDR3 spans 13 amino acids. The germline V gene encodes CDR1 SEHNR and CDR2 FQNEAQ (reference sequence). Trimming removed 9 bases at V and 2 bases at J, with 8 bases between. CDR3 region: CASGGPGANVLTF. CDR3 nucleotide sequence: TGTGCCAGTGGGGGCCCTGGGGCCAACGTCCTGACTTTC.

This clonotype was seen ten or more times. The chain combines TRBV20-1 with TRBJ1-4, with TRBD1 identical over 7 bases. CDR3 size: 15 residues. The V gene's germline CDR1 is DFQATT and CDR2 SNEGSKA (reference sequence). V was clipped by 5 bases and J by 2 bases; unmatched bases: 8. CDR3 in amino acids: CSAGAQGGTNEKLFF. In DNA, the CDR3 is TGCAGTGCTGGAGCCCAGGGGGGTACTAATGAAAAACTGTTTTTT.

This clonotype came up many times. The rearrangement joins TRBV2 to TRBJ1-5, with a possible D match to TRBD1 (6 bases). The germline CDR1 and CDR2 sequences are SNHLY and FYNNEI. With 5 bases removed from V and 1 base from J, the gap between germline ends came to 12 bases. This CDR3 has 15 residues. Here the CDR3 reads CASSWQGPSNQPQHF. CDR3 sequence (DNA): TGTGCCAGCAGTTGGCAGGGGCCGAGCAATCAGCCCCAGCATTTT.

This clonotype was recorded many times. The chain couples TRBV27 to TRBJ1-2; 9 nucleotides match TRBD1. J gave up 6 bases and V 3 bases, and 5 bases lay outside the gene matches. CDR1 is MNHEY, CDR2 SMNVEV, per germline (reference sequence). The CDR3 is 14 amino acids. CDR3 sequence reads: CASSFNRGPDGYTF. The CDR3 nucleotides are TGTGCCAGCAGTTTTAACAGGGGGCCGGATGGCTACACCTTC.

This clonotype has a count of ten or more. This chain connects TRBV7-2 to TRBJ1-2, with 10 bases aligning to TRBD1. J gave up 5 bases and V 3 bases, and 6 bases lay outside the gene matches. Germline CDR1 is SGHTA and CDR2 is FQGNSA. This CDR3 region has 15 residues. This CDR3 reads CASSLRPGQGYGYTF. CDR3 bases: TGTGCCAGCAGCTTGAGGCCGGGACAGGGGTATGGCTACACCTTC.